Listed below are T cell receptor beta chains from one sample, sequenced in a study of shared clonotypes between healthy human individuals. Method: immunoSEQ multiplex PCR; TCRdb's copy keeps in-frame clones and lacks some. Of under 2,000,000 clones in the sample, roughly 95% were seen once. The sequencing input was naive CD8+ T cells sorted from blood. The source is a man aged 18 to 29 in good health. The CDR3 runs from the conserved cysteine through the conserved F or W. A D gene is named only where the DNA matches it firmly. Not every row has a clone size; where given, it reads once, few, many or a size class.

CDR3: CSVDLTSMETQYF
DNA: TGCAGCGTTGATCTCACATCAATGGAGACCCAGTACTTC
J: TRBJ2-5
D: NA
size: NA
V: TRBV29-1

CDR3: CASSYSWGNQPQHF
DNA: TGTGCCAGCAGTTACTCCTGGGGCAATCAGCCCCAGCATTTT
J: TRBJ1-5
D: NA
size: NA
V: TRBV6-5

CDR3: CASSDPAGESEQFF
DNA: TGTGCCAGCAGTGATCCAGCGGGAGAAAGTGAGCAGTTCTTC
J: TRBJ2-1
D: TRBD2
size: NA
V: TRBV2

CDR3: CASSLAGGGYYEQYF
DNA: TGTGCCAGCAGCTTAGCGGGCGGGGGGTACTACGAGCAGTACTTC
J: TRBJ2-7
D: TRBD2
size: NA
V: TRBV7-2

CDR3: CAWSVLGRDTQYF
DNA: TGTGCCTGGAGTGTACTCGGGAGGGATACGCAGTATTTT
J: TRBJ2-3
D: TRBD2
size: NA
V: TRBV30

CDR3: CASSLGRGPREQYF
DNA: TGTGCCAGCAGCTTAGGTAGAGGGCCGAGGGAGCAGTACTTC
J: TRBJ2-7
D: NA
size: NA
V: TRBV11-2

CDR3: CSVWTLGLGNTGELFF
DNA: TGCAGCGTCTGGACGTTGGGTCTGGGGAACACCGGGGAGCTGTTTTTT
J: TRBJ2-2
D: NA
size: NA
V: TRBV29-1

CDR3: CASNTGAGGHGTEAFF
DNA: TGTGCCAGCAATACGGGGGCAGGGGGCCATGGCACTGAAGCTTTCTTT
J: TRBJ1-1
D: TRBD1
size: NA
V: TRBV27

CDR3: CASSPGQTYPSSGTDTQYF
DNA: TGTGCCAGCAGCCCGGGACAGACTTACCCGAGTAGCGGCACAGATACGCAGTATTTT
J: TRBJ2-3
D: TRBD1
size: NA
V: TRBV9

CDR3: CASSVDRGLGNTIYF
DNA: TGTGCCAGCAGTGTTGACAGGGGGCTCGGAAACACCATATATTTT
J: TRBJ1-3
D: TRBD1
size: NA
V: TRBV6-1

CDR3: CASSRDSSRAEQYF
DNA: TGCGCCAGCAGTCGGGATTCCTCGCGAGCCGAGCAGTACTTC
J: TRBJ2-7
D: NA
size: NA
V: TRBV10-1

CDR3: CASSGDNYGYTF
DNA: TGTGCCAGCAGCGGTGATAACTATGGCTACACCTTC
J: TRBJ1-2
D: NA
size: NA
V: TRBV7-6

CDR3: CSVEEGNGINYGYTF
DNA: TGCAGCGTTGAAGAAGGGAACGGCATAAACTATGGCTACACCTTC
J: TRBJ1-2
D: NA
size: NA
V: TRBV29-1

CDR3: CASRTPVDEQFF
DNA: TGTGCCAGCCGCACCCCAGTGGATGAGCAGTTCTTC
J: TRBJ2-1
D: NA
size: NA
V: TRBV7-9

CDR3: CASSLGTLSEQYF
DNA: TGTGCCAGCAGCTTGGGAACTCTAAGCGAGCAGTACTTC
J: TRBJ2-7
D: NA
size: NA
V: TRBV5-6

CDR3: CAWSLGQGHNQPQHF
DNA: TGTGCCTGGAGTTTAGGACAGGGCCACAATCAGCCCCAGCATTTT
J: TRBJ1-5
D: TRBD1
size: NA
V: TRBV30

CDR3: CASNEVMLNSPLHF
DNA: TGTGCCAGCAATGAGGTGATGCTTAATTCACCCCTCCACTTT
J: TRBJ1-6
D: NA
size: NA
V: TRBV28

CDR3: CARSTFYGYTF
DNA: TGTGCCAGATCAACTTTCTATGGCTACACCTTC
J: TRBJ1-2
D: NA
size: NA
V: TRBV11-2

CDR3: CASSINLAGGWGITGELFF
DNA: TGTGCCAGCAGCATAAACCTAGCGGGAGGCTGGGGTATCACCGGGGAGCTGTTTTTT
J: TRBJ2-2
D: TRBD2
size: NA
V: TRBV27

CDR3: CASSFRQALSYNEQFF
DNA: TGTGCCAGCAGCTTTCGGCAGGCCCTCTCCTACAATGAGCAGTTCTTC
J: TRBJ2-1
D: NA
size: NA
V: TRBV7-9

CDR3: CSVREVGANVLTF
DNA: TGCAGCGTTCGGGAGGTTGGGGCCAACGTCCTGACTTTC
J: TRBJ2-6
D: TRBD2
size: NA
V: TRBV29-1

CDR3: CASSLISTDTQYF
DNA: TGTGCCAGCAGCTTAATTTCCACAGATACGCAGTATTTT
J: TRBJ2-3
D: NA
size: NA
V: TRBV7-2

CDR3: CASSSPWGGNTEAFF
DNA: TGTGCCAGTAGTAGTCCTTGGGGGGGGAACACTGAAGCTTTCTTT
J: TRBJ1-1
D: NA
size: once
V: TRBV19

CDR3: CAWSVGGATDTQYF
DNA: TGTGCCTGGAGTGTGGGGGGGGCCACAGATACGCAGTATTTT
J: TRBJ2-3
D: NA
size: NA
V: TRBV30

CDR3: CASSLTGVKGQPQHF
DNA: TGTGCCAGCAGTTTAACTGGGGTCAAGGGACAGCCCCAGCATTTT
J: TRBJ1-5
D: NA
size: NA
V: TRBV28

CDR3: CASSRPGPGTEAFF
DNA: TGTGCCAGCAGTAGACCGGGTCCGGGGACTGAAGCTTTCTTT
J: TRBJ1-1
D: NA
size: NA
V: TRBV7-9

CDR3: CASSAGLAGVLGETQYF
DNA: TGTGCCAGCAGTGCGGGACTAGCGGGAGTTCTGGGAGAGACCCAGTACTTC
J: TRBJ2-5
D: TRBD2
size: NA
V: TRBV2

CDR3: CASSGLDRSSGNTIYF
DNA: TGTGCCAGCAGCGGTCTGGACAGATCCTCTGGAAACACCATATATTTT
J: TRBJ1-3
D: NA
size: NA
V: TRBV9

CDR3: CASSEALLGSGELFF
DNA: TGTGCCAGCAGTGAAGCGCTTCTGGGGAGCGGGGAGCTGTTTTTT
J: TRBJ2-2
D: NA
size: NA
V: TRBV2

CDR3: CASSLANEGGYGYTF
DNA: TGTGCCAGCAGCTTGGCCAACGAGGGGGGCTATGGCTACACCTTC
J: TRBJ1-2
D: NA
size: NA
V: TRBV5-6

CDR3: CASSRSLVGGFEKLFF
DNA: TGTGCCAGCAGTCGTAGTCTCGTGGGTGGTTTTGAAAAACTGTTTTTT
J: TRBJ1-4
D: NA
size: NA
V: TRBV28

CDR3: CASSLGETTYEQYF
DNA: TGCGCCAGCAGCTTGGGGGAAACCACCTACGAGCAGTACTTC
J: TRBJ2-7
D: NA
size: once
V: TRBV5-1

CDR3: CASRGWDSFNYGYTF
DNA: TGTGCCAGCAGAGGTTGGGACAGTTTTAACTATGGCTACACCTTC
J: TRBJ1-2
D: TRBD1
size: NA
V: TRBV5-4

CDR3: CASSLSKPPSTDTQYF
DNA: TGCGCCAGCAGCTTAAGTAAACCGCCTAGCACAGATACGCAGTATTTT
J: TRBJ2-3
D: NA
size: once
V: TRBV5-1

CDR3: CAIRDTGPTSGNTIYF
DNA: TGTGCCATCAGAGATACGGGACCCACGTCTGGAAACACCATATATTTT
J: TRBJ1-3
D: NA
size: NA
V: TRBV10-3

CDR3: CASSFSGEQYF
DNA: TGTGCCAGCAGCTTCTCCGGCGAGCAGTACTTC
J: TRBJ2-7
D: NA
size: NA
V: TRBV7-9

CDR3: CASGQGVYYGYTF
DNA: TGTGCCAGCGGACAGGGGGTGTACTATGGCTACACCTTC
J: TRBJ1-2
D: TRBD1
size: NA
V: TRBV6-1

CDR3: CASSSGVTSTDTQYF
DNA: TGTGCCAGCAGCTCCGGGGTGACTAGCACAGATACGCAGTATTTT
J: TRBJ2-3
D: NA
size: NA
V: TRBV7-9

CDR3: CASSAGTENNYGYTF
DNA: TGCGCCAGCAGCGCCGGGACAGAGAATAACTATGGCTACACCTTC
J: TRBJ1-2
D: TRBD1
size: NA
V: TRBV10-1

CDR3: CASSEDITTDTQYF
DNA: TGTGCCAGCAGTGAGGACATAACCACAGATACGCAGTATTTT
J: TRBJ2-3
D: NA
size: NA
V: TRBV28

CDR3: CASSLWTSGSSGANVLTF
DNA: TGTGCCAGTAGTCTCTGGACTAGCGGGAGCTCTGGGGCCAACGTCCTGACTTTC
J: TRBJ2-6
D: TRBD2
size: NA
V: TRBV19

CDR3: CASSPSDRGVYGYTF
DNA: TGTGCCAGCAGCCCATCGGACAGGGGGGTATATGGCTACACCTTC
J: TRBJ1-2
D: TRBD1
size: NA
V: TRBV7-9

CDR3: CASSLRWQGTLARTEAFF
DNA: TGTGCCAGCAGCTTACGTTGGCAGGGGACGCTGGCGAGAACTGAAGCTTTCTTT
J: TRBJ1-1
D: NA
size: NA
V: TRBV7-9

CDR3: CASSFGKRDNYGYTF
DNA: TGTGCCAGCAGTTTTGGTAAACGGGATAACTATGGCTACACCTTC
J: TRBJ1-2
D: NA
size: NA
V: TRBV28

CDR3: CASSLGYSYEQYF
DNA: TGCGCCAGCAGCCTCGGCTACTCCTACGAGCAGTACTTC
J: TRBJ2-7
D: NA
size: NA
V: TRBV4-3

CDR3: CASRPQTTQYF
DNA: TGTGCCAGCAGACCCCAAACCACCCAGTACTTC
J: TRBJ2-5
D: NA
size: NA
V: TRBV6-5

CDR3: CASSPRTGNQPQHF
DNA: TGTGCCAGCAGTCCGCGGACGGGCAATCAGCCCCAGCATTTT
J: TRBJ1-5
D: NA
size: few
V: TRBV6-5

CDR3: CAIRDREDEQYF
DNA: TGTGCCATCAGGGACAGGGAGGACGAGCAGTACTTC
J: TRBJ2-7
D: TRBD1
size: NA
V: TRBV10-3

CDR3: CASSLRLAGGTSYNEQFF
DNA: TGTGCCAGCAGCTTACGTTTAGCGGGGGGTACCTCCTACAATGAGCAGTTCTTC
J: TRBJ2-1
D: TRBD2
size: NA
V: TRBV7-8

CDR3: CASSVGRSYNEQFF
DNA: TGTGCCAGCAGCGTGGGTAGGTCCTACAATGAGCAGTTCTTC
J: TRBJ2-1
D: NA
size: NA
V: TRBV9

CDR3: CASSPTAYEQYF
DNA: TGTGCCAGCAGCCCGACGGCCTACGAGCAGTACTTC
J: TRBJ2-7
D: NA
size: NA
V: TRBV11-2